This T cell receptor beta chain was recorded in a study of T cells after yellow fever vaccination. TCRdb re-called the 5' RACE reads through MiXCR, storing one row per CDR3 protein. The table has under 700,000 distinct CDR3 sequences, roughly a sixth seen once. This clonotype was observed a handful of times. Trimming removed 1 base from V and 10 bases from J; junction bases left unmatched: 12. Looked up from germline, CDR1 is LGHNA and CDR2 is YSLEER. The CDR3 sequence is 16 residues long. The sequence was collected from a young man who received the YFV17D yellow fever vaccine. The chain joins TRBV4-3 to TRBJ2-1, with 8 bases identical to TRBD2. The sample here was PBMCs, taken about 5 days after the first yellow fever vaccination. The CDR3 loop is CASSQVIAGGWREQFF. As DNA, the CDR3 is TGCGCCAGCAGCCAAGTAATCGCGGGGGGTTGGCGGGAGCAGTTCTTC.